The present TCR beta chain was sequenced within a study of spatial heterogeneity in lung cancer. MiXCR, applied by TCRdb to the 5' RACE reads, yields one record per CDR3 protein. This table holds 35,000 to 55,000 distinct CDR3 sequences, roughly 15% found once. This clonotype was picked up a small number of times. Germline-derived CDR1 and CDR2 are LNHDA and SQIVND (reference sequence). Trimming left V 8 bases short and J 2 bases short, with 12 bases between. The CDR3 length is 14 residues. Time point here: sample taken at primary tumor resection. Unsorted whole RNA of tumor, nontumor lung or frozen PBMC was sequenced.

This chain uses TRBV19 with TRBJ1-4; D remains unclear. The source material was PBMCs, sampled at surgery. The TCR was taken from a male donor with early-stage non-small cell lung cancer. The CDR3, as DNA: TGTGCCAGTGCCCCGGGCGGTACTAATGAAAAACTGTTTTTT. Its protein product is CASAPGGTNEKLFF.